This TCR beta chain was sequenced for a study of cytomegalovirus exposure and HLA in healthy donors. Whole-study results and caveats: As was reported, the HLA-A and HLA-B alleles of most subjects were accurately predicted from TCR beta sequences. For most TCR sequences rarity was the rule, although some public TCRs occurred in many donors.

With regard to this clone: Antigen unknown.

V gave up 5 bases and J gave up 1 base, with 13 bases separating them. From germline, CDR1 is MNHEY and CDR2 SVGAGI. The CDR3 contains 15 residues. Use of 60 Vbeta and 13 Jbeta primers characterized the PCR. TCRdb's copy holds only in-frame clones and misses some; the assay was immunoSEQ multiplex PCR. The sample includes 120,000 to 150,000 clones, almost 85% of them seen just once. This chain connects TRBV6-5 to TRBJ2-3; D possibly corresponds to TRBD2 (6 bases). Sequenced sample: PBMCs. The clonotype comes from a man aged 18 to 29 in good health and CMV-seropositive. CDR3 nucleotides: TGTGCCAGCAGTCCGTGGGGCGGGGGCACAGATACGCAGTATTTT. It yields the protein CASSPWGGGTDTQYF.